A selection of T cell receptor beta chains follows, all from one sample in a study of shared clonotypes between healthy human individuals. Assay: immunoSEQ multiplex PCR; the TCRdb copy retains only in-frame clones and omits some. The sample lists about 2.4 million clones; 93% were seen once. The sample comprised naive CD4+ T cells from PBMCs. These receptors all stem from a man in his late teens or twenties in good health. Some clones in this sample may be carry-over from other donors' samples. Both conserved end residues are part of each CDR3. Each record gives: CDR3 length, J gene, clone size, V gene, D gene, CDR3 protein, CDR3 DNA. A D gene is named only where the DNA matches it firmly. Expanded clones are given a class, and other clones once, few, many or no size at all.

cdr3_length: 13; j_call: TRBJ2-7; clone_size: once; v_call: TRBV2; d_call: TRBD2; cdr3_aa: CASRVGLAGEQYF; cdr3_nt: TGTGCCAGCAGAGTAGGACTAGCGGGAGAGCAGTACTTC
cdr3_length: 17; j_call: TRBJ1-5; clone_size: NA; v_call: TRBV5-4; d_call: TRBD1; cdr3_aa: CASSFRTGTDNNQPQHF; cdr3_nt: TGTGCCAGCAGCTTCCGTACCGGGACAGACAATAATCAGCCCCAGCATTTT
cdr3_length: 17; j_call: TRBJ2-3; clone_size: NA; v_call: TRBV4-3; d_call: TRBD2; cdr3_aa: CASSQGRTSGSSDTQYF; cdr3_nt: TGCGCCAGCAGCCAAGGCAGGACTAGCGGGAGCTCAGATACGCAGTATTTT
cdr3_length: 14; j_call: TRBJ1-5; clone_size: NA; v_call: TRBV19; d_call: NA; cdr3_aa: CASTSLGGNQPQHF; cdr3_nt: TGTGCCAGTACTTCGTTGGGGGGCAATCAGCCCCAGCATTTT
cdr3_length: 15; j_call: TRBJ2-1; clone_size: NA; v_call: TRBV11-3; d_call: TRBD2; cdr3_aa: CASSPGTSGRIEQFF; cdr3_nt: TGTGCCAGCAGCCCCGGGACTAGCGGGAGGATAGAGCAGTTCTTC
cdr3_length: 14; j_call: TRBJ2-7; clone_size: once; v_call: TRBV19; d_call: NA; cdr3_aa: CASSRFPGSLEQYF; cdr3_nt: TGTGCCAGTAGTAGGTTCCCAGGGAGCCTCGAGCAGTACTTC
cdr3_length: 14; j_call: TRBJ1-1; clone_size: NA; v_call: TRBV6-5; d_call: NA; cdr3_aa: CASSETMANTEAFF; cdr3_nt: TGTGCCAGCAGTGAAACGATGGCGAACACTGAAGCTTTCTTT
cdr3_length: 15; j_call: TRBJ2-1; clone_size: NA; v_call: TRBV28; d_call: NA; cdr3_aa: CASSSYRGLYNEQFF; cdr3_nt: TGTGCCAGCAGTTCATACAGGGGACTCTACAATGAGCAGTTCTTC
cdr3_length: 16; j_call: TRBJ1-3; clone_size: NA; v_call: TRBV18; d_call: NA; cdr3_aa: CASSPAGGRTGNTIYF; cdr3_nt: TGTGCCAGCTCACCAGCTGGGGGCCGAACTGGAAACACCATATATTTT
cdr3_length: 15; j_call: TRBJ2-7; clone_size: NA; v_call: TRBV18; d_call: TRBD2; cdr3_aa: CASSPRGGVGDEQYF; cdr3_nt: TGTGCCAGCTCACCCCGGGGGGGCGTGGGGGACGAGCAGTACTTC
cdr3_length: 12; j_call: TRBJ1-1; clone_size: NA; v_call: TRBV6-1; d_call: NA; cdr3_aa: CASETGNTEAFF; cdr3_nt: TGTGCCAGCGAAACAGGGAACACTGAAGCTTTCTTT
cdr3_length: 15; j_call: TRBJ2-5; clone_size: NA; v_call: TRBV7-3; d_call: TRBD2; cdr3_aa: CASSSRTSGRETQYF; cdr3_nt: TGTGCCAGCAGCTCCCGGACTAGCGGGAGGGAGACCCAGTACTTC
cdr3_length: 18; j_call: TRBJ1-3; clone_size: NA; v_call: TRBV4-2; d_call: TRBD1; cdr3_aa: CASSRRPGGPSSGNTIYF; cdr3_nt: TGTGCCAGCAGCCGCCGACCAGGGGGGCCTAGCTCTGGAAACACCATATATTTT
cdr3_length: 14; j_call: TRBJ2-1; clone_size: NA; v_call: TRBV6-1; d_call: NA; cdr3_aa: CASRERDRYNEQFF; cdr3_nt: TGTGCCAGCAGGGAAAGGGACCGCTACAATGAGCAGTTCTTC
cdr3_length: 16; j_call: TRBJ2-5; clone_size: NA; v_call: TRBV6-6; d_call: NA; cdr3_aa: CASSYRTDSPRETQYF; cdr3_nt: TGTGCCAGCAGTTACCGAACGGACTCCCCGAGGGAGACCCAGTACTTC
cdr3_length: 15; j_call: TRBJ1-1; clone_size: few; v_call: TRBV11-2; d_call: TRBD1; cdr3_aa: CASSSTGGRGTEAFF; cdr3_nt: TGTGCCAGCAGCTCGACAGGGGGCCGTGGCACTGAAGCTTTCTTT
cdr3_length: 13; j_call: TRBJ2-3; clone_size: NA; v_call: TRBV29-1; d_call: NA; cdr3_aa: CSVVEGGTDTQYF; cdr3_nt: TGCAGCGTTGTTGAGGGGGGCACAGATACGCAGTATTTT
cdr3_length: 15; j_call: TRBJ2-5; clone_size: NA; v_call: TRBV5-1; d_call: NA; cdr3_aa: CASSLVLSSDSTQYF; cdr3_nt: TGCGCCAGCAGCTTGGTGCTCAGTTCCGATTCGACCCAGTACTTC
cdr3_length: 15; j_call: TRBJ2-7; clone_size: NA; v_call: TRBV25-1; d_call: TRBD2; cdr3_aa: CATPTTSGGSYEQYF; cdr3_nt: TGTGCCACCCCTACCACTAGCGGGGGTAGCTACGAGCAGTACTTC
cdr3_length: 15; j_call: TRBJ2-7; clone_size: NA; v_call: TRBV6-1; d_call: TRBD2; cdr3_aa: CASSEGGTISREQYF; cdr3_nt: TGTGCCAGCAGTGAAGGTGGGACTATCTCCCGCGAGCAGTACTTC
cdr3_length: 13; j_call: TRBJ2-7; clone_size: NA; v_call: TRBV10-3; d_call: TRBD1; cdr3_aa: CAIRGTGVEEQYF; cdr3_nt: TGTGCCATCAGGGGGACAGGGGTGGAGGAGCAGTACTTC
cdr3_length: 13; j_call: TRBJ2-5; clone_size: NA; v_call: TRBV7-6; d_call: NA; cdr3_aa: CASSLGEQETQYF; cdr3_nt: TGTGCCAGCAGCTTAGGAGAACAAGAGACCCAGTACTTC
cdr3_length: 12; j_call: TRBJ2-7; clone_size: NA; v_call: TRBV5-6; d_call: NA; cdr3_aa: CASSLNTYEQYF; cdr3_nt: TGTGCCAGCAGCCTAAACACTTACGAGCAGTACTTC
cdr3_length: 15; j_call: TRBJ1-5; clone_size: NA; v_call: TRBV5-6; d_call: NA; cdr3_aa: CASSLDGRGDQPQHF; cdr3_nt: TGTGCCAGCAGCTTGGACGGGCGGGGAGATCAGCCCCAGCATTTT
cdr3_length: 13; j_call: TRBJ2-3; clone_size: once; v_call: TRBV10-2; d_call: NA; cdr3_aa: CASSETRGDTQYF; cdr3_nt: TGCGCCAGCAGTGAGACGCGGGGAGATACGCAGTATTTT
cdr3_length: 16; j_call: TRBJ2-7; clone_size: NA; v_call: TRBV4-3; d_call: NA; cdr3_aa: CASSRDRQGGTYEQYF; cdr3_nt: TGCGCCAGCAGCCGAGATAGACAGGGAGGCACCTACGAGCAGTACTTC
cdr3_length: 15; j_call: TRBJ2-5; clone_size: NA; v_call: TRBV9; d_call: TRBD1; cdr3_aa: CASSPRTGEKETQYF; cdr3_nt: TGTGCCAGCAGCCCCCGGACAGGGGAAAAAGAGACCCAGTACTTC
cdr3_length: 15; j_call: TRBJ1-2; clone_size: NA; v_call: TRBV11-2; d_call: NA; cdr3_aa: CASSPGTSLNYGYTF; cdr3_nt: TGTGCCAGCAGCCCCGGGACCTCCCTTAACTATGGCTACACCTTC
cdr3_length: 15; j_call: TRBJ1-4; clone_size: once; v_call: TRBV7-9; d_call: NA; cdr3_aa: CASSLGGIPNEKLFF; cdr3_nt: TGTGCCAGCAGCTTAGGGGGGATTCCTAATGAAAAACTGTTTTTT
cdr3_length: 15; j_call: TRBJ1-6; clone_size: NA; v_call: TRBV28; d_call: TRBD1; cdr3_aa: CASSKTGTGISPLHF; cdr3_nt: TGTGCCAGCAGTAAGACAGGGACAGGGATTTCACCCCTCCACTTT
cdr3_length: 14; j_call: TRBJ1-4; clone_size: NA; v_call: TRBV6-5; d_call: NA; cdr3_aa: CASSSTPTNEKLFF; cdr3_nt: TGTGCCAGCAGTTCGACACCAACTAATGAAAAACTGTTTTTT